The present TCR beta chain was sequenced within a study of vaccination and CD4 T cells after COVID-19. Study details: Six men and four women formed the convalescents, two being Hispanic. Overlapping SARS-CoV-2, HCoV-NL63, HCoV-OC43 and HCoV-229E spike peptides stimulated the cells. Controls used CEFX viral epitopes (positive), HIV-1 Nef peptides (negative), or no peptide.

Treatment indicated: approximately 9-day PBMC culture with coronavirus spike peptide pools or control peptides (ViraFEST assay). Germline-derived CDR1 and CDR2 are SGHDT and YYEEEE. V dropped 2 bases and J dropped 3; count of bases not matched to a gene: 5. The CDR3 runs to 15 residues. Note on this clonotype: Its antigen remains unknown.

Sequencing of DNA taken from cultured CD4+ T cells relied on the Oncomine TCR Beta short-read assay. Someone extracted genomic DNA from cultured CD4+ T cells. From the PCR reads, TCRdb called clonotypes with MiXCR, one entry per CDR3 protein. The sample consists of 9,000 to 13,000 distinct CDR3 sequences, about 50% of them appearing once. The sequence was collected from a human donor who had recovered from COVID-19. V and J are TRBV5-6 and TRBJ2-1, with 7 bases lining up with TRBD2. The sample comprised CD4+ T cells from blood, cultured in vitro. The CDR3 region is CASSFRLADYNEQFF. The CDR3 region has the DNA TGTGCCAGCAGCTTTCGGCTAGCGGACTACAATGAGCAGTTCTTC.